These 8 T cell receptor beta chains were all obtained from the same sample, sequenced in a study of cytomegalovirus exposure and HLA in healthy donors. PCR used 60 Vbeta primers and 13 Jbeta primers. The repertoire was sequenced with immunoSEQ multiplex PCR; TCRdb's copy has only in-frame clones and lacks some. Of fewer than 200,000 clones listed, approximately 77% were seen once; the top ten hold about 7.9%. The specimen sequenced was PBMCs. The receptors come from a male donor in good health and CMV-seropositive.

The sample holds a few counts of this clone. The chain employs TRBV6-5 and TRBJ1-2, with a weak D call TRBD1 (5 bases). This CDR3 comprises 14 residues. Per germline, CDR1 MNHEY and CDR2 SVGAGI. The germline V and J ends were trimmed by 5 bases and 4 bases, with 14 bases remaining between them. CDR3 nucleotide sequence: TGTGCCAGCAGTCCCAGCGGGACTTCCTATGGCTACACCTTC. Its translation: CASSPSGTSYGYTF.

The chain joins TRBV6-4 to TRBJ2-1; 11 bases line up with TRBD2. Germline CDR1 and CDR2: MRHNA and SNTAGT. The CDR3 totals 15 residues. Unmatched junction bases numbered 4, after V lost 5 bases and J lost 4 bases. CDR3 loop: CASSNLAGGYNEQFF. Here the CDR3 DNA reads TGTGCCAGCAGTAATCTAGCGGGGGGTTACAATGAGCAGTTCTTC.

The chain employs TRBV9 and TRBJ1-6; D not resolved. Germline V lookup: CDR1 SGDLS, CDR2 YYNGEE. V dropped 3 bases and J dropped 5 bases, with 9 bases sitting between them. The CDR3 consists of 14 residues. The CDR3 region is CASSERINNSPLHF. For the CDR3, the DNA is TGTGCCAGCAGCGAGCGGATCAATAATTCACCCCTCCACTTT. Drawing the rest from reference TRBV9 and TRBJ1-6, the complete variable domain is DSGVTQTPKHLITATGQRVTLRCSPRSGDLSVYWYQQSLDQGLQFLIQYYNGEERAKGNILERFSAQQFPDLHSELNLSSLELGDSALYFCASSERINNSPLHFGNGTRLTVT.

The chain joins TRBV25-1 to TRBJ2-1, with 7 bases identical to TRBD2. Trimming removed 1 base from V and 5 bases from J; junction bases left unmatched: 5. Germline V lookup: CDR1 MGHDK, CDR2 SYGVNS. The CDR3 spans 15 residues. The CDR3 bases are TGTGCCAGCAGTGAATGGCGGACTAGTGACAATGAGCAGTTCTTC. Its protein is CASSEWRTSDNEQFF.

V usage is TRBV2 and J usage is TRBJ1-1; D is ambiguous. Germline lookup yields CDR1 SNHLY and CDR2 FYNNEI. The germline V and J ends were trimmed by 9 bases and 5 bases, with 13 bases remaining between them. The length of the CDR3 is 12 residues. CDR3 bases: TGTGCCAGTAACCCTACAGTGACTGAAGCTTTCTTT. As protein: CASNPTVTEAFF.

Concerning this clone: The germline gene is not matched at one end of the junction; a read error may be the cause. The chain couples TRBV11-2 to TRBJ2-3, with TRBD2 identical over 9 bases. The CDR3 loop spans 16 amino acids. CDR1 and CDR2 from the germline V gene are SGHAT and FQNNGV. As DNA, the CDR3 is TGTGCCAGCAGCTTATCAGCGGGGGGCCTCACATATACGCAGTATTTT. It yields the protein CASSLSAGGLTYTQYF.

This rearrangement joins TRBV5-4 to TRBJ1-6, with TRBD1 matching over 7 bases. Germline V CDR1 and CDR2: SGHNT, YYREEE (reference sequence). V lost 0 bases, J lost 8 bases, and 8 bases stayed unmatched. The CDR3 totals 16 residues. The CDR3 DNA sequence: TGTGCCAGCAGCTTGGAGGGGGCGGCCAGAGATTCACCCCTCCACTTT. Its translation: CASSLEGAARDSPLHF.

The V call is TRBV2, the J call TRBJ1-2; weak D call: TRBD1 (6 bases). CDR3 length equals 13 residues. Germline V gene data show CDR1 as SNHLY and CDR2 as FYNNEI. The V end was cut by 8 bases, the J end by 4 bases, with 14 bases between. The CDR3 region has the DNA TGTGCCAGCGATACAGGGAACGGCTATGGCTACACCTTC. Translating gives CASDTGNGYGYTF.